The 25 T cell receptor beta chains presented below share a single source sample, sequenced in a study of T cell repertoires in cytomegalovirus infection. MiXCR was run by TCRdb on the reads, yielding one entry per CDR3 protein. The table has about 830,000 distinct CDR3 sequences, 30% to 35% seen once; the top ten hold 9.5% to 15%. Antigens of these TCRs are unknown. Sequenced here: cultured CD8+ T cells from PBMCs, sampled from culture after CMV antigen stimulation. These TCRs come from a human donor in good health (CMV status not recorded). Some clones in this sample may be carry-over from other donors' samples.

The genes are TRBV12-3 or TRBV12-4 and TRBJ1-2, with D maybe TRBD1 (6 bases). The CDR3 has 13 residues. V dropped 7 bases and J dropped 5 bases, with 14 bases sitting between them. The CDR3 bases are TGTGCCAGCACGGCGACAGGATTGTATGGCTACACCTTC. Protein: CASTATGLYGYTF.

V usage is TRBV7-6 and J usage is TRBJ2-2; D may correspond to TRBD1 or TRBD2 (5 bases each). Germline CDR1 SGHVS, CDR2 FNYEAQ. V was pared by 2 bases and J by 0 bases, with 10 bases between. The CDR3 loop spans 16 amino acids. The CDR3 reads CASSLNGASNTGELFF. Here the CDR3 DNA reads TGTGCCAGCAGCTTAAACGGGGCGTCGAACACCGGGGAGCTGTTTTTT. Combining the CDR3 with reference TRBV7-6 and TRBJ2-2 gives the whole variable domain GAGVSQSPRYKVTKRGQDVALRCDPISGHVSLYWYRQALGQGPEFLTYFNYEAQQDKSGLPNDRFSAERPEGSISTLTIQRTEQRDSAMYRCASSLNGASNTGELFFGEGSRLTVL.

The rearrangement joins TRBV7-9 to TRBJ1-5; 9 nucleotides line up with TRBD1. The J segment lost 7 bases and the V segment lost 4 bases, leaving 8 bases of the junction unmatched. From germline, CDR1 is SEHNR and CDR2 FQNEAQ (reference sequence). The CDR3 sequence is 15 residues long. The DNA of the CDR3 is TGTGCCAGCAGCTCCCGACAGGGGGGTGGGCAGCCCCAGCATTTT. The encoded protein is CASSSRQGGGQPQHF.

This clonotype was seen repeatedly, ten times or more. V gene TRBV7-2 combines with J gene TRBJ2-1, with 11 bases identical to TRBD2. The germline gives CDR1 SGHTA, CDR2 FQGNSA. V shed 5 bases, J shed 4 bases, and the junction held 4 bases outside the gene matches. This CDR3 is built from 15 residues. In DNA, the CDR3 is TGTGCCAGCAGCCCTACTAGCGGGGGTTACAATGAGCAGTTCTTC. Residues: CASSPTSGGYNEQFF.

Here the CDR3 reads CASTSGNYNEQFF. CDR3 bases: TGTGCCAGCACCTCCGGGAACTACAATGAGCAGTTCTTC. The chain couples TRBV13 to TRBJ2-1; a possible D gene is TRBD2 (5 bases). V was trimmed by 7 bases and J by 3 bases, leaving 10 bases between them. This CDR3 has 13 amino acids. Germline V gene sequence: CDR1 PRHDT, CDR2 FYEKMQ (reference sequence).

The CDR3 DNA follows: TGTGCCAGCAGTTGGGAGGCACTGATTGGCGGCGTGGCTGAAAAACTGTTTTTT. Its protein product is CASSWEALIGGVAEKLFF. This sequence joins TRBV28 and TRBJ1-4; D remains ambiguous. The CDR3 spans 18 residues. V lost 4 bases and J 7 bases, leaving 25 bases between the germline ends. CDR1 is MDHEN and CDR2 is SYDVKM in the germline V gene. The full variable domain, rest sourced from reference TRBV28 and TRBJ1-4, is DVKVTQSSRYLVKRTGEKVFLECVQDMDHENMFWYRQDPGLGLRLIYFSYDVKMKEKGDIPEGYSVSREKKERFSLILESASTNQTSMYLCASSWEALIGGVAEKLFFGSGTQLSVL.

The chain combines TRBV2 with TRBJ2-3, with 7 nucleotides matching TRBD1. CDR1 and CDR2 from the germline V gene are SNHLY and FYNNEI. With 9 bases clipped from V and 8 bases from J, the junction kept 8 bases outside the gene matches. The CDR3 sequence is 12 residues long. CDR3 nucleotide sequence: TGTGCCAGTTTCCGGGACAGCGGTACGCAGTATTTT. Residues: CASFRDSGTQYF.

The chain uses TRBV7-9 and TRBJ1-1; TRBD1 is a possible D gene (5 bases). This CDR3 contains 17 residues. V was shortened by 7 bases and J by 0 bases, with 21 bases between the two germline ends. The germline gives CDR1 SEHNR, CDR2 FQNEAQ (reference sequence). The CDR3: CASTSLGRTHLNTEAFF. The CDR3 nucleotides read TGTGCCAGCACCTCACTAGGCCGGACACATTTGAACACTGAAGCTTTCTTT.

CDR3 region: CASSLALLGEQFF. Written as DNA, the CDR3 is TGTGCCAGCAGTTTAGCCCTGCTGGGTGAGCAGTTCTTC. The chain has TRBV12-3 or TRBV12-4 and TRBJ2-1, with D hard to call. This CDR3 spans 13 amino acids. Deletions cut 0 bases from V and 9 bases from J, with 9 bases between.

This clonotype has a handful of counts. The rearrangement links TRBV29-1 to TRBJ1-1; 7 bases align to TRBD1. This CDR3 is 11 amino acids long. Looked up from germline, CDR1 is SQVTM and CDR2 is ANQGSEA. The V and J ends lost 5 bases and 14 bases, in that order; junction bases with no gene match: 11. The CDR3 bases are TGCAGCGTTACAACTCGACAGGGTTTATTCTTT. Residues: CSVTTRQGLFF.

In the case of this clonotype: Its ends do not fully match the called genes, so a read error is possible. CDR3 sequence reads: CASSLGPITVNYGYTF. The CDR3 nucleotides are TGTGCCAGCAGTTTGGGACCGATTACTGTTAACTATGGCTACACCTTC. This chain uses TRBV5-5 with TRBJ1-2, with a weak D call TRBD1 (5 bases). CDR1 SGHKS and CDR2 YYEKEE come from the germline V gene (reference sequence). The CDR3 length is 16 residues.

The chain is built from TRBV20-1 and TRBJ2-3; 7 nucleotides align to TRBD1. This CDR3 has 14 residues. The trim removed 5 bases at V and 4 bases at J, leaving 9 bases unmatched. Looked up from germline, CDR1 is DFQATT and CDR2 is SNEGSKA (reference sequence). The DNA of the CDR3 is TGCAGTGCTTTAGACAGGGAGTTTCCAGATACGCAGTATTTT. Residues: CSALDREFPDTQYF.

The chain combines TRBV6-2 or TRBV6-3 with TRBJ2-1; 11 positions agree with TRBD2. V shed 4 bases and J 3 bases; nucleotides not matched to a gene: 5. The CDR3 runs 16 residues. CDR1 and CDR2 (germline): MNHEY, SVGEGT. The CDR3 loop is CASSWTLAGVYNEQFF. The CDR3 nucleotides read TGTGCCAGCAGTTGGACACTAGCGGGGGTCTACAATGAGCAGTTCTTC.

This clonotype was picked up a small number of times. This chain links TRBV5-6 with TRBJ2-1; perhaps TRBD2 as D (6 bases). The ends were cut back, 2 bases at V and 0 bases at J, with 21 bases in the middle. CDR3 length equals 19 residues. Per germline, CDR1 SGHDT and CDR2 YYEEEE. The CDR3: CASSFMPIRRDHSYNEQFF. CDR3 nucleotide sequence: TGTGCCAGCAGCTTTATGCCCATCAGGAGGGACCACTCCTACAATGAGCAGTTCTTC.

This sequence joins TRBV10-3 and TRBJ2-7, with 8 positions matching TRBD1. The CDR3 loop spans 15 amino acids. Trimming took 2 bases from V and 3 from J; bases not matched to a gene: 6. Per germline, CDR1 ENHRY and CDR2 SYGVKD. The CDR3 region has the DNA TGTGCCATCAGTGAGAGACCGGACAGGGACTACGAGCAGTACTTC. Its translation is CAISERPDRDYEQYF.

A few counts support this clonotype. The rearrangement joins TRBV7-9 to TRBJ2-3, with a possible D match to TRBD2 (6 bases). The V end lost 4 bases, the J end lost 3 bases, and 20 bases lay between the germline ends. CDR1 is SEHNR, CDR2 FQNEAQ, per germline (reference sequence). The CDR3 sequence is 17 residues long. This CDR3 is CASSYPLRGSVTDTQYF. CDR3 DNA: TGTGCCAGCAGCTACCCTCTGCGGGGATCGGTGACAGATACGCAGTATTTT.

The V call is TRBV5-1, the J call TRBJ1-2, with a tentative D call TRBD1 (5 bases). Germline loops: CDR1 SGHRS, CDR2 YFSETQ. The CDR3 runs 15 residues. V was pared by 7 bases and J by 2 bases, with 18 bases between. The CDR3 nucleotides are TGCGCCAGCGTCGCCGGGGGTAAAGCCAACTATGGCTACACCTTC. This codes for CASVAGGKANYGYTF.

This clonotype was detected ten times or more. V and J are TRBV4-1 and TRBJ2-1; D not resolved. From germline, CDR1 is MGHRA and CDR2 YSYEKL. Deletions cut 0 bases from V and 0 bases from J, with 9 bases between. The CDR3 has 16 residues. The CDR3 protein is CASSQDHQSSYNEQFF. CDR3 DNA: TGCGCCAGCAGCCAAGATCACCAGAGCTCCTACAATGAGCAGTTCTTC.

Ten or more counts support this clonotype. V is TRBV7-2 and J is TRBJ2-3, with D uncertain. Germline CDR1 and CDR2: SGHTA and FQGNSA. The germline V and J ends were trimmed by 5 bases and 6 bases, with 9 bases remaining between them. This CDR3 spans 12 amino acids. CDR3 amino acids: CASSPPPDTQYF. The CDR3 region has the DNA TGTGCCAGCAGCCCGCCCCCCGATACGCAGTATTTT.

The chain has TRBV27 and TRBJ2-7; TRBD1 aligns across 8 bases. The V segment lost 3 bases and the J segment 2 bases; nucleotides outside the gene matches: 6. The CDR3 has 15 residues. CDR1 and CDR2 from the germline V gene are MNHEY and SMNVEV (reference sequence). As DNA, the CDR3 is TGTGCCAGCAGTTTTCCCAGGACAGGGCCCTACGAGCAGTACTTC. Residues: CASSFPRTGPYEQYF.

In nucleotides, the CDR3 is TGTGCCAGCAGTTACGGGACTAGCGGGGCTCCGAACACCGGGGAGCTGTTTTTT. Translating gives CASSYGTSGAPNTGELFF. The chain has TRBV6-6 and TRBJ2-2, with 13 bases that match TRBD2. Looked up from germline, CDR1 is MNHNY and CDR2 is SVGAGI (reference sequence). The CDR3 has 18 residues. V trimming: 2 bases; J trimming: 0 bases; junction bases outside the gene matches: 3.

This clonotype was counted a few times. The chain uses TRBV6-1 and TRBJ2-1; no definite D call. V lost 5 bases, J lost 4 bases, and 9 bases lay in between. This CDR3 is 13 amino acids long. Germline lookup yields CDR1 MNHNS and CDR2 SASEGT. Here the CDR3 reads CASSIQPYNEQFF. The CDR3 bases are TGTGCCAGCAGTATCCAGCCATACAATGAGCAGTTCTTC.

The rearrangement joins TRBV6-4 to TRBJ2-2; no reliable D call. Trimming shortened V by 2 bases and J by 7 bases, and 8 bases separated the two germline ends. Germline V gene lookup returns CDR1 MRHNA and CDR2 SNTAGT. The CDR3 totals 13 residues. The CDR3 region is CASSDPYIGELFF. DNA for the CDR3: TGTGCCAGCAGTGACCCTTACATCGGGGAGCTGTTTTTT.

The V call is TRBV7-9, the J call TRBJ2-5, with D possibly being TRBD1 (6 bases). Per germline, CDR1 SEHNR and CDR2 FQNEAQ (reference sequence). Trimming took 5 bases from V and 5 from J, leaving 15 bases between them. There are 14 residues in the CDR3. CDR3 sequence (DNA): TGTGCCAGCAGCCTCGGGGCAGGGGTTGAGACCCAGTACTTC. Protein sequence: CASSLGAGVETQYF.

The V call is TRBV28, the J call TRBJ2-5; TRBD1 agrees at 7 bases. CDR1 and CDR2 (germline): MDHEN, SYDVKM. With 3 bases clipped from V and 5 bases from J, the junction kept 6 bases outside the gene matches. The CDR3 runs to 14 residues. The CDR3 loop reads CASSFQSRGETQYF. CDR3 nucleotides: TGTGCCAGCAGTTTTCAGAGCAGGGGGGAGACCCAGTACTTC.